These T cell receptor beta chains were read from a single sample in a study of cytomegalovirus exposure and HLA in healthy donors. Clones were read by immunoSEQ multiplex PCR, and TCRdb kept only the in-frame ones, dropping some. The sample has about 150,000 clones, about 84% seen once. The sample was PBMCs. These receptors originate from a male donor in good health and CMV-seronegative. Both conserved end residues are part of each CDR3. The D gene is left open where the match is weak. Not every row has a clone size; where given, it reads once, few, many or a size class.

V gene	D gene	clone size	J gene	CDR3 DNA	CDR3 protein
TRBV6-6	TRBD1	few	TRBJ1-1	TGTGCCAGCAGTGCCGCCGGACAGGGTGGGCACACTGAAGCTTTCTTT	CASSAAGQGGHTEAFF
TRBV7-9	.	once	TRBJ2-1	TGTGCCAGCAGCTTAGGGAGGGTTGAACAGTTCTTC	CASSLGRVEQFF
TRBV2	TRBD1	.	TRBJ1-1	TGTGCCAGCAGACCCAGGGGGCGTACTGAAGCTTTCTTT	CASRPRGRTEAFF
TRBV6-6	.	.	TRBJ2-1	TGTGCCAGCAAAATTCAGGGGGGTGAGCAGTTCTTC	CASKIQGGEQFF
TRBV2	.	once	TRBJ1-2	TGTGCCAGCAGTGACTCGGTGACAGCTAACTATGGCTACACCTTC	CASSDSVTANYGYTF
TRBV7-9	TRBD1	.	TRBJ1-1	TGTGCCAGCAGCTCTCGGACAGGGCGCTCGGAAGCTTTCTTT	CASSSRTGRSEAFF
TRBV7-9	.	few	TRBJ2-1	TGTGCCAGCCAAGAGGGCAATGAGCAGTTCTTC	CASQEGNEQFF
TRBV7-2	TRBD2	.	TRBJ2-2	TGTGCCAGCAGCACTAGAGCGGGAGGGAGGGGCGGGGAGCTGTTTTTT	CASSTRAGGRGGELFF
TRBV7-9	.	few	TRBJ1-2	TGTGCCAGCAGCTTAGCCCCCGTGGGGCATGGCTACACCTTC	CASSLAPVGHGYTF
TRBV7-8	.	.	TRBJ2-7	TGTGCCAGCAGCTTGGGCAGCGGGTGGAGCTCCTACGAGCAGTACTTC	CASSLGSGWSSYEQYF
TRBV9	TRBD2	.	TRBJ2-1	TGTGCCAGCAGCCCGGGGACTAGCGGGGCGTACAATGAGCAGTTCTTC	CASSPGTSGAYNEQFF
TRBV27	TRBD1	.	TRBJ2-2	TGTGCCAGCAAGAAGGGGGCGTTTACCACCGGGGAGCTGTTTTTT	CASKKGAFTTGELFF
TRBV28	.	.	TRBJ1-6	TGTGCCAGCACCACCGGGGGGGGACCCGATAATTCACCCCTCCACTTT	CASTTGGGPDNSPLHF
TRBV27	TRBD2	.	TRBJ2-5	TGTGCCAGCTCCAAGCGGGGGGAAGAGACCCAGTACTTC	CASSKRGEETQYF
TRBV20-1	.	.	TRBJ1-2	TGCAGTGCAGAAATAAACAGGGGCTACACCTTC	CSAEINRGYTF
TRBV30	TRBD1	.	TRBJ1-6	TGTGCCCTCGACAGGGGGGGTTCACCCCTCCACTTT	CALDRGGSPLHF
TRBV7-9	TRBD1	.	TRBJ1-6	TGTTCCAGCAGCTTAGCGGAGGACAGGCGGAAGTCACCCCTCCACTTT	CSSSLAEDRRKSPLHF
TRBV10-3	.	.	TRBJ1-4	TGTGCCATCAGTGAGCCCGATGAAAAACTGTTTTTT	CAISEPDEKLFF
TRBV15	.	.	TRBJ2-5	TGTGCCACCAGCAGAGGGCAAACCGAGACCCAGTACTTC	CATSRGQTETQYF
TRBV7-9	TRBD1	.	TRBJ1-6	TGTGCCAGCAGCCACACCGACAGGGGATATAATTCACCCCTCCACTTT	CASSHTDRGYNSPLHF
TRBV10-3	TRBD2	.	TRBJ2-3	TGTGCCATCAGTGACCGGGGGGGTAACACAGATACGCAGTATTTT	CAISDRGGNTDTQYF
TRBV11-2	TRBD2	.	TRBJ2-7	TGTGCCAGCAGCTTAGATGGTAGAGCGGGAAGCTCCTACGAGCAGTACTTC	CASSLDGRAGSSYEQYF
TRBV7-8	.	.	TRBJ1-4	TGTGCCAGCAGCTTGAGGGCTCACGAAAAACTGTTTTTT	CASSLRAHEKLFF
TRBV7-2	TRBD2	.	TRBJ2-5	TGTGCCAGCAGCTTACCCCTTAGCGGGAGACAAGAGACCCAGTACTTC	CASSLPLSGRQETQYF
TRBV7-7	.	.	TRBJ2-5	TGTGCTAGCAGCCCCCGGTGGGGCATTTCCCCAGAGACCCAGTACTTC	CASSPRWGISPETQYF
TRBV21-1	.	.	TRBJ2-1	TGTGCCAGCAGCACCCTCCGGGGACGGGGGGGGTACAATGAGCAGTTCTTC	CASSTLRGRGGYNEQFF
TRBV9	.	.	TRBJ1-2	TGTGCCAGCAGCGTAGGGCCGGGGGCTAACTATGGCTACACCTTC	CASSVGPGANYGYTF
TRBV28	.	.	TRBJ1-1	TGTGCCAGCAGTTTAACGGGGTCGTACACTGAAGCTTTCTTT	CASSLTGSYTEAFF
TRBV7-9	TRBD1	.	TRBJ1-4	TGTGCCAGCAGCTTAGGGGACAGGAGTGCAACTAATGAAAAACTGTTTTTT	CASSLGDRSATNEKLFF
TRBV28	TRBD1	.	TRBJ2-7	TGTGCCAGCAGTCCGGGACAGGCTACCTACGAGCAGTACTTC	CASSPGQATYEQYF
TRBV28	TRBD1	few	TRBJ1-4	TGTGCCAGCAGTTCTCAACAGGGGGCAAGTGAAAAACTGTTTTTT	CASSSQQGASEKLFF
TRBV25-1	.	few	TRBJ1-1	TGTGCCAGCAGTGAATGGGTTGGAGCTGAAGCTTTCTTT	CASSEWVGAEAFF
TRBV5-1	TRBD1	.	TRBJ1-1	TGCGCCAGCAGCACGGGGACAGGGGGGTTGGGAGCTTTCTTT	CASSTGTGGLGAFF
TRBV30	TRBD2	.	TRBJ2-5	TGTGCCTGGACTCCGGGACTAGCGGGAGAAGAGACCCAGTACTTC	CAWTPGLAGEETQYF
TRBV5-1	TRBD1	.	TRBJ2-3	TGCGCCAGCAGCCAGACAGGGAGCACAGATACGCAGTATTTT	CASSQTGSTDTQYF
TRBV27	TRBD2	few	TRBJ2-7	TGTGCCAGCAGTTGCGGGGGGGGACTAGCGGGGGGCGTCTACGAGCAGTACTTC	CASSCGGGLAGGVYEQYF
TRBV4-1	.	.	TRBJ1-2	TGCGCCAGCAGCCAATGGTTGGTAAAGCGCTCTAACTATGGCTACACCTTC	CASSQWLVKRSNYGYTF
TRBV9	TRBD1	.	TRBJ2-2	TGTGCCAGCAGCCCGCGGACAGGCACCGGGGAGCTGTTTTTT	CASSPRTGTGELFF
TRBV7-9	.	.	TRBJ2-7	TGTGCCAGCAGCGTAGGCTTCGGGTCCTACGAGCAGTACTTC	CASSVGFGSYEQYF
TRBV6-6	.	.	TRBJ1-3	TGTGCCAGCAGTTACGCGGGCTCCTCTGGAAACACCATATATTTT	CASSYAGSSGNTIYF
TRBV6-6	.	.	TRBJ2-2	TGTGCCAGCAGTTACGGGGGGACCGGCACCGGGGAGCTGTTTTTT	CASSYGGTGTGELFF
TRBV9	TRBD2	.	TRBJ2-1	TGTGCCAGCAGCTCCGGACTAGTCGGCCGTGAGCAGTTCTTC	CASSSGLVGREQFF
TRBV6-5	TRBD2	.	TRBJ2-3	TGTGCCAGCAGACGGCTAGCGGATCAGACAGATACGCAGTATTTT	CASRRLADQTDTQYF
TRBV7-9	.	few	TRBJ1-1	TGTGCCAGCAGCTTTCCAGCAGGAAACACTGAAGCTTTCTTT	CASSFPAGNTEAFF
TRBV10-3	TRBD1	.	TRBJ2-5	TGTGCCATCAGCGTGACAGGGGGAGGGGAGACCCAGTACTTC	CAISVTGGGETQYF
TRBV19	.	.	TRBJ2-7	TGTGCCAGTAGTGGGTCGCAGGGAAACGAGCAGTACTTC	CASSGSQGNEQYF
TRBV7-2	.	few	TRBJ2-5	TGTGCCAGCAGCCTTAGGGCTGGGGGGGGGCCGCAAGAGACCCAGTACTTC	CASSLRAGGGPQETQYF
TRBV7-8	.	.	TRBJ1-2	TGTGCCAGCAGCCCGGGACCGACAGGCATACCCTATGGCTACACCTTC	CASSPGPTGIPYGYTF
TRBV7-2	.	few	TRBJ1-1	TGTGCCAGCAGCTTAGGGCAGGGGAACACTGAAGCTTTCTTT	CASSLGQGNTEAFF
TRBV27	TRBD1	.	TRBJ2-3	TGTGCCAGCAGTCCTGGGACAGGGAGCACAGATACGCAGTATTTT	CASSPGTGSTDTQYF